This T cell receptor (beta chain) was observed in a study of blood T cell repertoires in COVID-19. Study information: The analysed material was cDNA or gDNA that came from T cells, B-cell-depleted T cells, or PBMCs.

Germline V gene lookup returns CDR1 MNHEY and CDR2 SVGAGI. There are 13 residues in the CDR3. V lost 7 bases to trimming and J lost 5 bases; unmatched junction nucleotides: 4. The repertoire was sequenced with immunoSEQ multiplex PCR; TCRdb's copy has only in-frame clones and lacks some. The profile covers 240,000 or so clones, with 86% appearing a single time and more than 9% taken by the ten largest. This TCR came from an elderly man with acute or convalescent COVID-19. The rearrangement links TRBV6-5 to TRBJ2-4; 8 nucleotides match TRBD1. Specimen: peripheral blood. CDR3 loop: CASKDRVQNIQYF. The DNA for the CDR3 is TGTGCCAGCAAGGACAGGGTCCAAAACATTCAGTACTTC.